The 16 T cell receptor beta chains listed next were all sequenced from one sample in a study of T cells in localized non-small cell lung cancer (dated by TCRdb to between 2020 and 2021). Preparation of the library involved the immunoSEQ multiplex PCR assay. TCRdb's version of the immuneACCESS table is confined to in-frame rearrangements and falls short of the full clone set. An unresolved V gene accounts for under half of the shortfall where checked; the remainder is of unknown origin. This sample is represented by around 140,000 clones; roughly 90% of them were singletons. In total, the top ten clones hold about 1.5% of the sample. The specimen comprised peripheral blood, sampled before any cancer treatment. Receptors originate from a female donor at least 60 years old with stage I lung adenocarcinoma.

The chain employs TRBV2 and TRBJ1-2; no clear D. With 7 bases removed from V and 2 bases from J, the gap between germline ends came to 11 bases. Germline V gene sequence: CDR1 SNHLY, CDR2 FYNNEI. The CDR3 extends over 13 amino acids. The CDR3 loop is CASIPDQNYGYTF. The CDR3 DNA reads as TGTGCCAGCATTCCAGACCAGAACTATGGCTACACCTTC.

The chain is built from TRBV5-6 and TRBJ2-7; D is perhaps TRBD2 (6 bases). Germline CDR1 and CDR2: SGHDT and YYEEEE. This CDR3 is 15 amino acids long. V was pared by 2 bases and J by 7 bases, with 19 bases between. CDR3 sequence (DNA): TGTGCCAGCAGCTTTTCAGGACTAACCCTATGGGAGCAGTACTTC. As protein: CASSFSGLTLWEQYF.

The chain joins TRBV7-2 to TRBJ1-2; D unclear. This CDR3 spans 11 amino acids. Germline CDR1 and CDR2: SGHTA and FQGNSA. V dropped 4 bases and J dropped 3 bases, with 3 bases sitting between them. CDR3 DNA: TGTGCCAGCAGCTCAGACTATGGCTACACCTTC. The encoded protein is CASSSDYGYTF.

The V gene is TRBV6-1, the J gene TRBJ2-5; D is unresolved. This CDR3 contains 16 residues. Germline V CDR1 and CDR2: MNHNS, SASEGT. The ends were cut back, 2 bases at V and 5 bases at J, with 18 bases in the middle. For the CDR3, the DNA is TGTGCCAGCAGTGAATACGTTTTGTTCCGAGGTGAGACCCAGTACTTC. This codes for CASSEYVLFRGETQYF.

V and J are TRBV27 and TRBJ2-5; TRBD1 matches 9 bases. The CDR3 extends over 13 amino acids. Losses at the gene ends were 5 bases for V and 9 bases for J; bases not matched to a gene: 7. Germline V gene sequence: CDR1 MNHEY, CDR2 SMNVEV (reference sequence). Written as DNA, the CDR3 is TGTGCCAGCAGTCTCGGACAGGGGATGGCCCAGTACTTC. Encoded protein: CASSLGQGMAQYF.

The genes are TRBV28 and TRBJ2-2, with 7 bases fitting TRBD1. Germline V lookup: CDR1 MDHEN, CDR2 SYDVKM. The CDR3 sequence is 14 residues long. With 5 bases clipped from V and 5 bases from J, the junction kept 5 bases outside the gene matches. The CDR3 DNA is TGTGCCAGCAGTGGGGACAGCGTAACCGGGGAGCTGTTTTTT. Its protein product is CASSGDSVTGELFF.

The chain uses TRBV18 and TRBJ2-1; D is unresolved. V was trimmed by 2 bases and J by 1 base, leaving 9 bases between them. The CDR3 covers 15 residues. Per the germline V gene, CDR1 is KGHSH and CDR2 is LQKENI. The CDR3, as DNA: TGTGCCAGCTCACCATCTCAGGTTTCCTACAATGAGCAGTTCTTC. This sequence encodes CASSPSQVSYNEQFF.

This chain connects TRBV27 to TRBJ2-1, with TRBD2 as a possible D gene (5 bases). The CDR3 consists of 16 residues. V lost 3 bases, J lost 0 bases, and 12 bases lay in between. The germline gives CDR1 MNHEY, CDR2 SMNVEV (reference sequence). The CDR3 here is CASSFGRAGSYNEQFF. The CDR3 bases are TGTGCCAGCAGTTTTGGTAGGGCGGGCTCCTACAATGAGCAGTTCTTC.

This clone was found once. The rearrangement uses TRBV19 and TRBJ2-2; 9 bases match TRBD1. With 9 bases clipped from V and 0 bases from J, the junction kept 2 bases outside the gene matches. CDR3 length: 14 residues. Germline CDR1 LNHDA, CDR2 SQIVND (reference sequence). CDR3 in DNA: TGTGCCAGCTGGGACAGGGCGAACACCGGGGAGCTGTTTTTT. As protein: CASWDRANTGELFF.

The genes are TRBV7-7 and TRBJ2-1, with 7 bases fitting TRBD2. The CDR3 runs to 15 residues. V was clipped by 6 bases and J by 7 bases; unmatched bases: 12. CDR1 and CDR2 (germline): SSHAT, FNYEAQ (reference sequence). The CDR3 DNA follows: TGTGCCAGCAGTCGAAGCGGGGCCCCCAGGAATGAGCAGTTCTTC. Protein sequence: CASSRSGAPRNEQFF. Looking up the rest from reference TRBV7-7 and TRBJ2-1 gives the full variable domain: GAGVSQSPRYKVTKRGQDVTLRCDPISSHATLYWYQQALGQGPEFLTYFNYEAQPDKSGLPSDRFSAERPEGSISTLTIQRTEQRDSAMYRCASSRSGAPRNEQFFGPGTRLTVL.

This clone was detected once. The CDR3 loop is CALHHYGYTF. The DNA of the CDR3 is TGTGCCTTACACCACTATGGCTACACCTTC. This chain joins TRBV30 and TRBJ1-2, with D hard to call. From germline, CDR1 is GTSNPN and CDR2 SVGIG (reference sequence). V was cut by 7 bases and J by 3 bases, with 6 bases left in between. The CDR3 spans 10 residues.

V gene TRBV13 combines with J gene TRBJ2-5, with no clear D. The V and J ends lost 1 base and 0 bases respectively, with 6 bases between them. Germline V gene sequence: CDR1 PRHDT, CDR2 FYEKMQ (reference sequence). The CDR3 loop spans 14 amino acids. CDR3 region: CASSLVPYQETQYF. As DNA, the CDR3 is TGTGCCAGCAGCTTAGTCCCGTACCAAGAGACCCAGTACTTC.

The chain links TRBV29-1 to TRBJ2-7; D ambiguous. Germline V lookup: CDR1 SQVTM, CDR2 ANQGSEA. This CDR3 is built from 11 residues. Between the trimmed V and J ends, which lost 7 bases and 3 bases, there was a span of 10 bases. DNA of the CDR3: TGCAGCGCCCTTGGCGGCTACGAGCAGTACTTC. It codes for CSALGGYEQYF.

CDR3 DNA: TGTGCCAGTGGGAGGGTTTCGAACACCGGGGAGCTGTTTTTT. Protein: CASGRVSNTGELFF. The chain links TRBV7-9 to TRBJ2-2; 7 positions agree with TRBD2. The CDR3 is 14 residues long. After removal of 9 bases from V and 0 bases from J, the junction contained 4 bases not matched to a gene. The germline V gene encodes CDR1 SEHNR and CDR2 FQNEAQ (reference sequence).

J is TRBJ2-7 and V is TRBV19, with D possibly being TRBD2 (6 bases). The CDR3 spans 18 residues. The germline gives CDR1 LNHDA, CDR2 SQIVND (reference sequence). The ends were cut back, 6 bases at V and 4 bases at J, with 28 bases in the middle. The CDR3 is CASRPRAQKLAEPYEQYF. The CDR3 DNA reads TGTGCCAGTAGGCCCCGAGCCCAAAAACTAGCTGAGCCGTACGAGCAGTACTTC. The entire variable domain, with the rest obtained from reference TRBV19 and TRBJ2-7, is as follows: DGGITQSPKYLFRKEGQNVTLSCEQNLNHDAMYWYRQDPGQGLRLIYYSQIVNDFQKGDIAEGYSVSREKKESFPLTVTSAQKNPTAFYLCASRPRAQKLAEPYEQYFGPGTRLTVT.

The rearrangement links TRBV27 to TRBJ1-5; 10 positions match TRBD1. Germline V lookup: CDR1 MNHEY, CDR2 SMNVEV (reference sequence). Trimming at V came to 5 bases and at J to 0 bases, leaving 13 bases not matched to a gene. The CDR3 is made up of 19 amino acids. CDR3 nucleotides: TGTGCCAGCAGTCCCTCCGGGACAGGGGTTCTGAATAGCAATCAGCCCCAGCATTTT. Its translation: CASSPSGTGVLNSNQPQHF.